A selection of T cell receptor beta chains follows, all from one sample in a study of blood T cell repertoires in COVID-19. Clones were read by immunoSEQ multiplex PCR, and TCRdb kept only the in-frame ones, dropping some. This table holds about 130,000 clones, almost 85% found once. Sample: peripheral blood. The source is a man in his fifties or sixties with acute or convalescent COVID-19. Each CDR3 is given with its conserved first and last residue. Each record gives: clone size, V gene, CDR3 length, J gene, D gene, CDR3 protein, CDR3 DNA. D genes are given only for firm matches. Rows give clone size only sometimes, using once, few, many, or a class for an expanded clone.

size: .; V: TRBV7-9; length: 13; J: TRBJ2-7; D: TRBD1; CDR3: CASSHDRVYEQYF; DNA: TGTGCCAGCAGCCACGACAGGGTCTACGAGCAGTACTTC
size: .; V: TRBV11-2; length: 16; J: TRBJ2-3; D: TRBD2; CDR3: CASSEAGGPSVNTQYF; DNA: TGTGCCAGCAGCGAAGCGGGGGGGCCTTCTGTAAATACGCAGTATTTT
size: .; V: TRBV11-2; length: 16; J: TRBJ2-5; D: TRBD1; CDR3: CASSLGSQGARETQYF; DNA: TGTGCCAGCAGCTTAGGTTCTCAGGGGGCGAGGGAGACCCAGTACTTC
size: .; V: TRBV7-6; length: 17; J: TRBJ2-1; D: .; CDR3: CASSLVAGGDEYNEQFF; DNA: TGTGCCAGCAGCTTAGTAGCCGGGGGAGACGAGTACAATGAGCAGTTCTTC
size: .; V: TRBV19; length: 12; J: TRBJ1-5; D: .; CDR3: CASTDNHQPQHF; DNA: TGTGCCAGTACAGACAACCATCAGCCCCAGCATTTT
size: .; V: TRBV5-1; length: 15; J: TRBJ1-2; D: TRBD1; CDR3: CASSLGTGSSYGYTF; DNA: TGCGCCAGCAGCTTGGGGACAGGATCTTCCTATGGCTACACCTTC
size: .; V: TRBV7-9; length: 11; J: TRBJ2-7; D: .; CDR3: CASSPDIKGYF; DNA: TGTGCCAGCAGCCCGGACATAAAGGGGTACTTC
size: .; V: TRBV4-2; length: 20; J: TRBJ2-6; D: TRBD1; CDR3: CASSQDRRGTGPSGANVLTF; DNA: TGTGCCAGCAGCCAAGATCGCCGAGGGACAGGTCCCTCTGGGGCCAACGTCCTGACTTTC
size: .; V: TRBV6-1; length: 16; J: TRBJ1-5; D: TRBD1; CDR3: CASSEQGGISNQPQHF; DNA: TGTGCCAGCAGTGAACAGGGGGGTATTAGCAATCAGCCCCAGCATTTT
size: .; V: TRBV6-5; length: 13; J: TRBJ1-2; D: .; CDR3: CASSTDRPYGYTF; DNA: TGTGCCAGCAGTACCGACAGGCCTTATGGCTACACCTTC
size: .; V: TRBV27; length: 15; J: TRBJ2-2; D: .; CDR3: CASSPGITNTGELFF; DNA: TGTGCCAGCAGCCCCGGGATAACGAACACCGGGGAGCTGTTTTTT
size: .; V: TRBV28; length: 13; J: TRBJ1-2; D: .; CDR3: CASSQVDLYGYTF; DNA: TGTGCCAGCAGCCAGGTTGACCTCTATGGCTACACCTTC
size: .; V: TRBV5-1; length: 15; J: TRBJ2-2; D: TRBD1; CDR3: CASSQGQGEGGELFF; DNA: TGCGCCAGCAGCCAGGGACAGGGTGAAGGCGGGGAGCTGTTTTTT
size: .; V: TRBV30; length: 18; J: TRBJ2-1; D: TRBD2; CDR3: CAWSAGRGLALPGGEQFF; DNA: TGTGCCTGGAGTGCCGGTCGGGGACTAGCACTCCCAGGGGGTGAGCAGTTCTTC
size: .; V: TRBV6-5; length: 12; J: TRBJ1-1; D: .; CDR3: CASMRVGAEAFF; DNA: TGTGCCAGCATGAGGGTCGGAGCTGAAGCTTTCTTT
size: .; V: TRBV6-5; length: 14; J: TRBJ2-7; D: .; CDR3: CASRPPGLGGKQYF; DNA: TGTGCCAGCAGACCTCCTGGACTAGGGGGTAAGCAGTACTTC
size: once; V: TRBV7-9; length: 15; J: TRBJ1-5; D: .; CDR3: CASSPSGEPGQPQHF; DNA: TGTGCCAGCAGCCCGAGTGGGGAGCCGGGTCAGCCCCAGCATTTT
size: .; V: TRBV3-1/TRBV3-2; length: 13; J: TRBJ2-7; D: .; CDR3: CASSHVSSYEQYF; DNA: TGTGCCAGCAGCCATGTTAGCTCCTACGAGCAGTACTTC
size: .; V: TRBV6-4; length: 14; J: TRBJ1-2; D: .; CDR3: CASSDSSRGYGYTF; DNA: TGTGCCAGCAGTGATAGCTCTCGGGGCTATGGCTACACCTTC
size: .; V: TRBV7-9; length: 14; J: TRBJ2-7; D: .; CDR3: CASSLGPGRYEQYF; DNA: TGTGCCAGCAGCTTAGGTCCGGGGAGGTACGAGCAGTACTTC
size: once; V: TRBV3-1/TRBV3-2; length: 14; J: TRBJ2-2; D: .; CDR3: CASSRGGNTGELFF; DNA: TGTGCCAGCAGCAGGGGGGGGAACACCGGGGAGCTGTTTTTT
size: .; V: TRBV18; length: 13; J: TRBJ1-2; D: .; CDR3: CASSPSEDYGYTF; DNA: TGTGCCAGCTCACCTTCGGAGGATTATGGCTACACCTTC
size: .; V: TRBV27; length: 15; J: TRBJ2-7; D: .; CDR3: CASSPRGTPSSGQYF; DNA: TGTGCCAGCAGCCCCCGCGGCACCCCCTCCTCCGGGCAGTACTTC
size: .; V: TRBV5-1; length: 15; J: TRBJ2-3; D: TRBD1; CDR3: CASSLVGTGTDTQYF; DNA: TGCGCCAGCAGCTTGGTTGGGACAGGGACAGATACGCAGTATTTT
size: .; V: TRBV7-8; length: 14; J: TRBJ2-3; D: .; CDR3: CASSYGLSTDTQYF; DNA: TGTGCCAGCAGCTACGGACTAAGCACAGATACGCAGTATTTT
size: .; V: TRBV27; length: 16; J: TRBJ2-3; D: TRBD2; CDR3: CASSLEGLAGGITQYF; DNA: TGTGCCAGCAGTTTAGAAGGGCTAGCGGGGGGTATTACGCAGTATTTT
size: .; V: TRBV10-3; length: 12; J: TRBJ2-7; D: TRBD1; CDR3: CATGQGFYEQYF; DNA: TGTGCCACCGGACAGGGTTTCTACGAGCAGTACTTC
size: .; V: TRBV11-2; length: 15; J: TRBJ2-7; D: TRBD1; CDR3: CASSLDWDSSYEQYF; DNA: TGTGCCAGCAGCTTAGATTGGGACAGCTCCTACGAGCAGTACTTC
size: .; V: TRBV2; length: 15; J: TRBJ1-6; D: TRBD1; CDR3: CASSGTGGPNSPLHF; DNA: TGTGCCAGCAGTGGGACAGGGGGGCCCAATTCACCCCTCCACTTT
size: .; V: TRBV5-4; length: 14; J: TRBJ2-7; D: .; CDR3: CASSLYRDSYEQYF; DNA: TGTGCCAGCAGCCTATACAGGGACTCCTACGAGCAGTACTTC
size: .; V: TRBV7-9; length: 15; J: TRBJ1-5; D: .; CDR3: CASSLGGNSNQPQHF; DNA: TGTGCCAGCAGCTTAGGAGGCAATAGCAATCAGCCCCAGCATTTT
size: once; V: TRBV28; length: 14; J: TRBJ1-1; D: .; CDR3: CASSLVQMNTEAFF; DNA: TGTGCCAGCAGTTTGGTACAGATGAACACTGAAGCTTTCTTT
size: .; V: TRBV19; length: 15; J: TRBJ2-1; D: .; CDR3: CASSIGGRSSDEQFF; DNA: TGTGCCAGTAGTATCGGGGGGCGATCCAGCGATGAGCAGTTCTTC
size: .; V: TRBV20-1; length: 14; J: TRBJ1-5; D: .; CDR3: CSASRQGGNEPQHF; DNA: TGCAGTGCTAGTAGGCAGGGTGGTAATGAGCCCCAGCATTTT
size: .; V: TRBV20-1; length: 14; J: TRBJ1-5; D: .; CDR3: CSASLGVENQPQHF; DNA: TGCAGTGCTAGTTTGGGAGTCGAAAATCAGCCCCAGCATTTT
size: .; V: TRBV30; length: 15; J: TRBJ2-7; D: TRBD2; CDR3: CAWSGVSGSFHEQYF; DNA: TGTGCCTGGAGCGGGGTAAGCGGGAGCTTCCACGAGCAGTACTTC
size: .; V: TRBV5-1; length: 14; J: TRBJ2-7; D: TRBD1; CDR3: CASSWGQGGYEQYF; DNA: TGCGCCAGCAGCTGGGGACAGGGTGGTTACGAGCAGTACTTC
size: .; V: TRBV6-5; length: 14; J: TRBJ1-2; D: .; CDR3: CASTFSGGRDGYTF; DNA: TGTGCCAGCACCTTTTCGGGAGGGAGGGATGGCTACACCTTC
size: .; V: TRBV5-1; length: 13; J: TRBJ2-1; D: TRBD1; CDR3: CASRTGDFNEQFF; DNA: TGCGCCAGCCGGACAGGGGACTTCAATGAGCAGTTCTTC
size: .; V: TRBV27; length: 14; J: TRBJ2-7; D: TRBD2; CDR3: CASSPTTSGYEQYF; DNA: TGTGCCAGCAGTCCAACGACTAGCGGCTACGAGCAGTACTTC
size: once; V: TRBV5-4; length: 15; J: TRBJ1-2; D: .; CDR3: CASSGSFGGSYGYTF; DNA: TGTGCCAGCAGCGGTTCGTTCGGGGGGAGCTATGGCTACACCTTC
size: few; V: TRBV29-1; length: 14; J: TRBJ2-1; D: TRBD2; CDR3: CSVGSGSTWDEQFF; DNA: TGCAGCGTTGGTAGCGGGTCAACCTGGGATGAGCAGTTCTTC
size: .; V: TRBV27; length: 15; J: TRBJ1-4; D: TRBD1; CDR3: CASSPRQGSVEKLFF; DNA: TGTGCCAGCAGTCCGCGACAGGGGAGCGTTGAAAAACTGTTTTTT
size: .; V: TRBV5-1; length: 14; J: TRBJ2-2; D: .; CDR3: CASSLAVNTGELFF; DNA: TGCGCCAGCAGCTTGGCAGTAAACACCGGGGAGCTGTTTTTT
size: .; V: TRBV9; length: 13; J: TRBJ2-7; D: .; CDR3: CASSVGWRHEQYF; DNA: TGTGCCAGCAGCGTCGGGTGGCGCCACGAGCAGTACTTC
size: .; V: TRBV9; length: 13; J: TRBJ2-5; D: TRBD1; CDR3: CASSVGTEETQYF; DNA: TGTGCCAGCAGCGTTGGGACAGAAGAGACCCAGTACTTC
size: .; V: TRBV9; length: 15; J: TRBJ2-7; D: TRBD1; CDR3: CASSVGTGGPYEQYF; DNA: TGTGCCAGCAGCGTAGGGACAGGGGGTCCCTACGAGCAGTACTTC
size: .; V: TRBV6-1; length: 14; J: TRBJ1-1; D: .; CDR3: CASSEDRVRTEAFF; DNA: TGTGCCAGCAGTGAAGACAGGGTAAGGACTGAAGCTTTCTTT
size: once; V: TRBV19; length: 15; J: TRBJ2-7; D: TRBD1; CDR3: CASSIGGQGMYEQYF; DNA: TGTGCCAGTAGTATTGGGGGACAGGGGATGTACGAGCAGTACTTC
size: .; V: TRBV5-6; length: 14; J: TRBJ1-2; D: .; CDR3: CATNIIAGSEGYTF; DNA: TGTGCCACCAATATTATCGCAGGTAGTGAGGGCTACACCTTC